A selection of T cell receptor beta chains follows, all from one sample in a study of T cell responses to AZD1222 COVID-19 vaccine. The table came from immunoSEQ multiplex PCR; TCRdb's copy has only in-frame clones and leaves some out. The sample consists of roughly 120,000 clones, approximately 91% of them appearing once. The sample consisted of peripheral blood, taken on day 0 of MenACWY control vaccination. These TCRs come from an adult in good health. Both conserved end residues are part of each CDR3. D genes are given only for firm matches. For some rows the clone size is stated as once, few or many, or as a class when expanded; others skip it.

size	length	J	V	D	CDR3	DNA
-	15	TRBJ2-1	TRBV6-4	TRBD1	CASSEGTGGNNEQFF	TGTGCCAGCAGTGAGGGGACAGGGGGTAACAATGAGCAGTTCTTC
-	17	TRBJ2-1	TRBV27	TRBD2	CASSPWSSGGAYNEQFF	TGTGCCAGCAGTCCATGGTCTAGCGGGGGTGCCTACAATGAGCAGTTCTTC
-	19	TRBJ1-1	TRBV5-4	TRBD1	CASSRGTGFSGVSFTEAFF	TGTGCCAGCAGCCGTGGGACAGGGTTTTCGGGGGTGTCTTTTACTGAAGCTTTCTTT
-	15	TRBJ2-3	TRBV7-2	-	CASSSLRASPDTQYF	TGTGCCAGCAGCTCCCTGCGGGCTTCACCGGATACGCAGTATTTT
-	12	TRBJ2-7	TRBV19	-	CASSPNRAEQYF	TGTGCCAGTAGCCCCAACAGGGCCGAGCAGTACTTC
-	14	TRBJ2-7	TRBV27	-	CASSPQPPRYEQYF	TGTGCCAGCAGTCCCCAGCCTCCCCGATACGAGCAGTACTTC
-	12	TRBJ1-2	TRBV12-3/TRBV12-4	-	CASSSGPRGYTF	TGTGCCAGCAGTTCAGGACCGAGGGGCTACACCTTC
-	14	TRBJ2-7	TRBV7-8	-	CASTGAVNSYEQYF	TGTGCCAGCACGGGAGCGGTCAACTCCTACGAGCAGTACTTC
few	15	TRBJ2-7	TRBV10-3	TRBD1	CATGGRGPSSYEQYF	TGTGCCACAGGTGGAAGGGGGCCTAGCTCCTACGAGCAGTACTTC
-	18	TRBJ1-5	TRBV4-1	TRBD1	CASSQGTGGWFGNQPQHF	TGCGCCAGCAGCCAAGGGACAGGGGGATGGTTTGGGAATCAGCCCCAGCATTTT
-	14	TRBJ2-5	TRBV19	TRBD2	CASSINGEGVTQYF	TGTGCCAGTAGTATAAACGGGGAGGGAGTGACCCAGTACTTC
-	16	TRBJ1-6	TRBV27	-	CASTVDPHSYNSPLHF	TGTGCCAGCACCGTCGACCCTCACTCCTATAATTCACCCCTCCACTTT
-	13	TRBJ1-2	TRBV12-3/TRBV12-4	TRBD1	CASSTDRKRGYTF	TGTGCCAGCAGCACGGACAGGAAGAGGGGCTACACCTTC
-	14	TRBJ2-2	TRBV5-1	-	CASTAGQIPGELFF	TGCGCCAGCACCGCAGGACAGATACCCGGGGAGCTGTTTTTT
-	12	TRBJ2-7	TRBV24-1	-	CATSDWGREQYF	TGTGCCACCAGTGATTGGGGGAGGGAGCAGTACTTC
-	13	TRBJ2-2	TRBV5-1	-	CASSPGPTGELFF	TGCGCCAGCAGCCCCGGTCCGACCGGGGAGCTGTTTTTT
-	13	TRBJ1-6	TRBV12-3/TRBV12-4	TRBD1	CASSRDRLSPLHF	TGTGCCAGCAGTCGGGACAGGCTATCACCCCTCCACTTT